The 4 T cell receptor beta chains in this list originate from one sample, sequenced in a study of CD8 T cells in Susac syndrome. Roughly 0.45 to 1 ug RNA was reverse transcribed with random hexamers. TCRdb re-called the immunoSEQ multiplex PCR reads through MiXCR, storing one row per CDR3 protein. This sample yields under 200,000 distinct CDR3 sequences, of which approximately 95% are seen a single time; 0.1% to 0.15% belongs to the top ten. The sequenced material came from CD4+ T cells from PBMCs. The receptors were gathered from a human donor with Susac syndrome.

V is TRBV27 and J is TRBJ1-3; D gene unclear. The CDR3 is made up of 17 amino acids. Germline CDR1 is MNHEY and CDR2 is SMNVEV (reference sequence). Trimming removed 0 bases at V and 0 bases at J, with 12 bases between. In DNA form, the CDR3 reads TGTGCCAGCAGTTTATCGATGTCGACACTCTCTGGAAACACCATATATTTT. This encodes CASSLSMSTLSGNTIYF.

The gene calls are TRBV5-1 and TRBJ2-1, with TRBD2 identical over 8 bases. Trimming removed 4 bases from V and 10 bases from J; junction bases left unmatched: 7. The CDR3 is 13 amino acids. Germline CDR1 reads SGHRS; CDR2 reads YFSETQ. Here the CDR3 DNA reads TGCGCCAGCAGCCATTTAGCGGGGCCAGAGCAGTTCTTC. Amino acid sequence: CASSHLAGPEQFF. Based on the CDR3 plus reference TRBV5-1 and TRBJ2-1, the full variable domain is KAGVTQTPRYLIKTRGQQVTLSCSPISGHRSVSWYQQTPGQGLQFLFEYFSETQRNKGNFPGRFSGRQFSNSRSEMNVSTLELGDSALYLCASSHLAGPEQFFGPGTRLTVL.

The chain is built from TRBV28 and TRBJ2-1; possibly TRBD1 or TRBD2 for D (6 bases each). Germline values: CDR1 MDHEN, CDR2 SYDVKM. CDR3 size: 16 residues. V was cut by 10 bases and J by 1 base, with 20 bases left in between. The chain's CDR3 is CATKNTGARSYNEQFF. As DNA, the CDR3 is TGTGCCACCAAGAATACGGGGGCAAGGTCCTACAATGAGCAGTTCTTC.

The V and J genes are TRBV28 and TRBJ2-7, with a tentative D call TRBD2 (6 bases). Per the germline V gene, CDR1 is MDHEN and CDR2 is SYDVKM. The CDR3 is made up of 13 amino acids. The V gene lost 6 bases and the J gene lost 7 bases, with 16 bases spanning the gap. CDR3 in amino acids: CASSKEGGKEQYF. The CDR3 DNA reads TGTGCCAGCAGCAAAGAGGGCGGGAAGGAGCAGTACTTC.